These 8 T cell receptor beta chains came from one sample sequenced in a study of shared clonotypes between healthy human individuals. Some clones are missing from TCRdb's copy, which holds only in-frame ones; the method was immunoSEQ multiplex PCR. The table includes over a million clones, around three quarters detected once. The sample was memory CD4+ T cells from PBMCs. Sample subset: CD45RA-negative fraction. The origin of the receptors is a man in his late teens or twenties in good health. Some clones in this sample may be carry-over from other donors' samples.

The CDR3, as DNA: TGTGCCAGCAGTCGCCCCGTAGCGGGAGAATACGAGCAGTACTTC. It encodes CASSRPVAGEYEQYF. The chain uses TRBV27 and TRBJ2-7, with TRBD2 matching 9 bases. The CDR3 totals 15 residues. Germline assignment: CDR1 MNHEY and CDR2 SMNVEV (reference sequence). Losses at the gene ends were 5 bases for V and 4 bases for J; bases not matched to a gene: 9.

The J gene is TRBJ2-1, the V gene TRBV30, with 10 bases matching TRBD2. CDR1 GTSNPN and CDR2 SVGIG come from the germline V gene (reference sequence). Losses at the gene ends were 4 bases for V and 4 bases for J; bases not matched to a gene: 10. The CDR3 runs 16 residues. The CDR3 protein is CAWTRTSGIGYNEQFF. The CDR3 bases are TGTGCCTGGACCCGAACTAGCGGGATAGGATACAATGAGCAGTTCTTC.

The chain joins TRBV18 to TRBJ2-7; D perhaps matches TRBD1 (5 bases). The germline CDR1 and CDR2 sequences are KGHSH and LQKENI. The CDR3 loop spans 12 amino acids. Trimming cost V 4 bases and J 7 bases, with 11 bases left between them. The CDR3, as DNA: TGTGCCAGCTCACTAAGGGGTTGGGAGCAGTACTTC. Protein sequence: CASSLRGWEQYF.

The gene calls are TRBV15 and TRBJ2-7, with TRBD2 matching 8 bases. Per the germline V gene, CDR1 is LNHNV and CDR2 is YYDKDF (reference sequence). The CDR3 is 15 amino acids. V gave up 1 base and J gave up 1 base; unmatched junction bases: 3. CDR3 loop: CATSRGLAGSYEQYF. The CDR3 bases are TGTGCCACCAGCAGAGGGCTAGCGGGTTCCTACGAGCAGTACTTC.

The V gene is TRBV2, the J gene TRBJ2-1, with TRBD1 identical over 8 bases. Germline lookup yields CDR1 SNHLY and CDR2 FYNNEI. V lost 5 bases to trimming and J lost 3 bases; unmatched junction nucleotides: 6. There are 15 residues in the CDR3. The CDR3 coding sequence is TGTGCCAGCAGTCCAAGGACAGGGCACTACAATGAGCAGTTCTTC. It yields the protein CASSPRTGHYNEQFF.

The chain uses TRBV28 and TRBJ1-2; D ambiguous. V was cut by 6 bases and J by 1 base, with 15 bases left in between. Per germline, CDR1 MDHEN and CDR2 SYDVKM. The CDR3 contains 15 residues. The CDR3 nucleotides are TGTGCCAGCAGCCACCGCCAGCGAATTAACTATGGCTACACCTTC. Its translation is CASSHRQRINYGYTF.

The genes are TRBV2 and TRBJ2-4; D call uncertain. Trimming pared 4 bases from V and 0 bases from J, leaving 4 bases between. The CDR3 has 13 residues. Germline V lookup: CDR1 SNHLY, CDR2 FYNNEI. CDR3 nucleotide sequence: TGTGCCAGCAGTGTCGGAGCCAAAAACATTCAGTACTTC. This gives the protein CASSVGAKNIQYF. The full variable domain, rest sourced from reference TRBV2 and TRBJ2-4, is EPEVTQTPSHQVTQMGQEVILRCVPISNHLYFYWYRQILGQKVEFLVSFYNNEISEKSEIFDDQFSVERPDGSNFTLKIRSTKLEDSAMYFCASSVGAKNIQYFGAGTRLSVL.

The DNA for the CDR3 is TGTGCCAGCAGGGACAGGGGAGGCCCTAAAGCTTTCTTT. Protein: CASRDRGGPKAFF. This chain connects TRBV6-1 to TRBJ1-1; 9 bases are shared with TRBD1. V lost 6 bases and J lost 9; bases outside the gene matches: 8. This CDR3 has 13 residues. CDR1 is MNHNS, CDR2 SASEGT, per germline.